The 12 T cell receptor beta chains below all came from one sample that was sequenced in a study of T cells in women clearing cervical HPV infection. Sequenced by immunoSEQ multiplex PCR; TCRdb stores in-frame clones only, minus some. Here the sample table reports approximately 37,000 clones. Source material: blood buffy coat. These receptors all stem from a woman aged 18 to 75 with a cervical HPV16 infection that either progressed to CIN3+ or cleared (not recorded which).

Regarding this clone: The read halts 3 residues ahead of the CDR3 end, with the missing end drawn from the germline J gene. The rearrangement uses TRBV7-3 and TRBJ2-4; TRBD1 aligns across 9 bases. The V gene's germline CDR1 is SGHTA and CDR2 FQGTGA. The CDR3 contains 13 residues. The CDR3 DNA, read in part, is TGTGCCAGCAGCCACGACAGGGGGAATGGT. Its protein product is CASSHDRGNG. The CDR3, in full, reads CASSHDRGNGQYF.

As regards this clone: The read gets to within 3 residues of the CDR3 end, and the germline J gene fills in the rest. V and J are TRBV2 and TRBJ1-5, with D possibly matching TRBD1 (6 bases). Germline assignment: CDR1 SNHLY and CDR2 FYNNEI. Trimming took 1 base from V and 4 from J, leaving 8 bases between them. The length of the CDR3 is 14 residues. The CDR3 region is CASSEGTVNQPQHF. The sequenced part of the CDR3 DNA is TGTGCCAGCAGTGAAGGGACAGTTAATCAGCCC.

For this clone: The CDR3 goes on 3 residues after the read ends, and that part is filled in from the germline J gene. The chain uses TRBV11-2 and TRBJ2-2, with TRBD2 as a possible D gene (5 bases). Germline values: CDR1 SGHAT, CDR2 FQNNGV. Between the trimmed V and J ends, which lost 6 bases and 4 bases, there was a span of 6 bases. The CDR3 runs 12 residues. The CDR3 bases that were read are TGTGCCAGCAGTCGGGGCACCGGGGAG. This encodes CASSRGTGE. The whole CDR3 protein reads CASSRGTGELFF.

Comment on this clone: The DNA ends 3 residues before the CDR3 does, and the rest of the CDR3 is filled in from the germline J gene. Additional DNA sequences in this sample encode the identical CDR3. The chain carries TRBV7-3 and TRBJ2-3, with D unclear. Trimming stripped 5 bases from V and 1 base from J, with 7 bases between. The V gene's germline CDR1 is SGHTA and CDR2 FQGTGA. CDR3 length equals 13 residues. The CDR3 reads CASSLLGTDTQYF. The CDR3 bases that were read are TGTGCCAGCAGCCTACTTGGCACAGATACG. Looking up the rest from reference TRBV7-3 and TRBJ2-3 gives the full variable domain: GAGVSQTPSNKVTEKGKYVELRCDPISGHTALYWYRQSLGQGPEFLIYFQGTGAADDSGLPNDRFFAVRPEGSVSTLKIQRTERGDSAVYLCASSLLGTDTQYFGPGTRLTVL.

Concerning this clone itself: The CDR3 goes on 3 residues after the read ends, and that part is filled in from the germline J gene. The chain links TRBV19 to TRBJ2-7; D may be TRBD2 (6 bases). CDR1 and CDR2 (germline): LNHDA, SQIVND (reference sequence). Between the trimmed V and J ends, which lost 11 bases and 2 bases, there was a span of 19 bases. The CDR3 is made up of 14 amino acids. CDR3 in amino acids: CAASPGLGTYEQYF. The sequenced part of the CDR3 DNA is TGTGCCGCCTCCCCGGGACTCGGAACCTACGAG.

Concerning this clone: The missing CDR3 end, 3 residues past where the read stops, is filled in from the germline J gene. The rearrangement joins TRBV11-2 to TRBJ2-1; D is undetermined. Trimming removed 6 bases from V and 0 bases from J, with 12 bases in between. The CDR3 length is 15 residues. CDR1 and CDR2 (germline): SGHAT, FQNNGV. CDR3 residues: CASSSTVTSYNEQFF. Partial CDR3 DNA: TGTGCCAGCAGTTCCACAGTCACCTCCTACAATGAG.

Frequency places this clone as medium-sized. From the germline J gene comes the end of the CDR3, since the read stops 3 residues before it. This chain uses TRBV4-1 with TRBJ2-3; D may be TRBD1 or TRBD2 (5 bases each). The germline V gene has CDR1 MGHRA and CDR2 YSYEKL. V lost 8 bases and J 4 bases, leaving 10 bases between the germline ends. The CDR3 is 12 amino acids. The sequenced part of the CDR3 DNA is TGCGCCAGCGAGGGGCGTGCAGATACG. It codes for CASEGRADT. The complete CDR3 sequence is CASEGRADTQYF.

As regards this clone: From the germline J gene comes the end of the CDR3, since the read stops 3 residues before it. V is TRBV5-1 and J is TRBJ1-1, with 9 bases lining up with TRBD1. The CDR3 loop spans 17 amino acids. The ends lost 2 bases at V and 6 bases at J; junction bases unmatched: 14. CDR1 and CDR2 (germline): SGHRS, YFSETQ. This CDR3 reads CASSFPPLSGQGSEAFF. Incomplete CDR3 DNA: TGCGCCAGCAGCTTTCCCCCGCTGTCGGGACAGGGTTCTGAA.

Remarks on this clone: The CDR3 end is not reached by the read, which stops 3 residues before it; the germline J gene fills it in. The V and J genes are TRBV4-2 and TRBJ1-2; 9 bases map to TRBD1. The CDR3 is 13 residues long. Germline values: CDR1 LGHNA, CDR2 YNFKEQ. CDR3 DNA, as far as it was read: TGTGCCAGCAGCCAGGACAGGGGTAGAGGC. Translation gives CASSQDRGRG. The whole CDR3 protein is CASSQDRGRGYTF.

With respect to this clone: The germline gene is not matched at one end of the junction; a read error may be the cause. The read falls 3 residues short of the CDR3 end, and the missing part is taken from the germline J gene. Other DNA sequences within the sample encode an identical CDR3. V is TRBV2 and J is TRBJ1-2; 8 nucleotides agree with TRBD1. Per germline, CDR1 SNHLY and CDR2 FYNNEI. The CDR3 is 11 residues long. Partial CDR3 DNA: TGTGCCACGGGGACAGGCTATGGG. This encodes CATGTGYG. The full CDR3 protein is CATGTGYGYTF.

Details on this clone: The observed sequence ends 3 residues before the CDR3 terminus, with the missing tail filled in from the germline J gene. The chain carries TRBV7-3 and TRBJ2-3; 8 positions agree with TRBD2. CDR1 and CDR2 from the germline V gene are SGHTA and FQGTGA. The CDR3 spans 17 residues. V lost 6 bases to trimming and J lost 2 bases; unmatched junction nucleotides: 13. The CDR3: CASSHPSGGPYTDTQYF. CDR3 DNA, as far as it was read: TGTGCCAGCAGTCACCCCAGCGGGGGACCCTACACAGATACG.

Concerning this clone: The CDR3 goes on 3 residues after the read ends, and that part is filled in from the germline J gene. The rearrangement joins TRBV7-9 to TRBJ1-2, with D perhaps TRBD1 (5 bases). Germline V CDR1 and CDR2: SEHNR, FQNEAQ (reference sequence). The V and J ends lost 7 bases and 4 bases respectively, with 19 bases between them. The CDR3 runs 15 residues. The sequenced part of the CDR3 DNA is TGTGCCAGCACAAACATGGACAAGGTTACCTATGGC. This gives the protein CASTNMDKVTYG. The whole CDR3 sequence is CASTNMDKVTYGYTF.